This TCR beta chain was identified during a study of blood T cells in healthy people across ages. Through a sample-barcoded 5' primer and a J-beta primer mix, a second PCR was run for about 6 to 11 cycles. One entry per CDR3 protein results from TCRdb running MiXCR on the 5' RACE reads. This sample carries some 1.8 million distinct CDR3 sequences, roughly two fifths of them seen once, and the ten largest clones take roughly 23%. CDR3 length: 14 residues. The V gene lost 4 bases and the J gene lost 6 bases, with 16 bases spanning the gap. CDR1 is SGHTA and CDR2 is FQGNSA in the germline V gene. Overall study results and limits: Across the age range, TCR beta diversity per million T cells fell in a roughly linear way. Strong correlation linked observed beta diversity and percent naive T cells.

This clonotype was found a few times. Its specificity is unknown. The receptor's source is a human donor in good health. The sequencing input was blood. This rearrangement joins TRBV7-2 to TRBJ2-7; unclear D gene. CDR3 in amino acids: CASSSTLGPGEQYF. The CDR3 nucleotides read TGTGCCAGCAGCTCAACCTTAGGGCCCGGCGAGCAGTACTTC.